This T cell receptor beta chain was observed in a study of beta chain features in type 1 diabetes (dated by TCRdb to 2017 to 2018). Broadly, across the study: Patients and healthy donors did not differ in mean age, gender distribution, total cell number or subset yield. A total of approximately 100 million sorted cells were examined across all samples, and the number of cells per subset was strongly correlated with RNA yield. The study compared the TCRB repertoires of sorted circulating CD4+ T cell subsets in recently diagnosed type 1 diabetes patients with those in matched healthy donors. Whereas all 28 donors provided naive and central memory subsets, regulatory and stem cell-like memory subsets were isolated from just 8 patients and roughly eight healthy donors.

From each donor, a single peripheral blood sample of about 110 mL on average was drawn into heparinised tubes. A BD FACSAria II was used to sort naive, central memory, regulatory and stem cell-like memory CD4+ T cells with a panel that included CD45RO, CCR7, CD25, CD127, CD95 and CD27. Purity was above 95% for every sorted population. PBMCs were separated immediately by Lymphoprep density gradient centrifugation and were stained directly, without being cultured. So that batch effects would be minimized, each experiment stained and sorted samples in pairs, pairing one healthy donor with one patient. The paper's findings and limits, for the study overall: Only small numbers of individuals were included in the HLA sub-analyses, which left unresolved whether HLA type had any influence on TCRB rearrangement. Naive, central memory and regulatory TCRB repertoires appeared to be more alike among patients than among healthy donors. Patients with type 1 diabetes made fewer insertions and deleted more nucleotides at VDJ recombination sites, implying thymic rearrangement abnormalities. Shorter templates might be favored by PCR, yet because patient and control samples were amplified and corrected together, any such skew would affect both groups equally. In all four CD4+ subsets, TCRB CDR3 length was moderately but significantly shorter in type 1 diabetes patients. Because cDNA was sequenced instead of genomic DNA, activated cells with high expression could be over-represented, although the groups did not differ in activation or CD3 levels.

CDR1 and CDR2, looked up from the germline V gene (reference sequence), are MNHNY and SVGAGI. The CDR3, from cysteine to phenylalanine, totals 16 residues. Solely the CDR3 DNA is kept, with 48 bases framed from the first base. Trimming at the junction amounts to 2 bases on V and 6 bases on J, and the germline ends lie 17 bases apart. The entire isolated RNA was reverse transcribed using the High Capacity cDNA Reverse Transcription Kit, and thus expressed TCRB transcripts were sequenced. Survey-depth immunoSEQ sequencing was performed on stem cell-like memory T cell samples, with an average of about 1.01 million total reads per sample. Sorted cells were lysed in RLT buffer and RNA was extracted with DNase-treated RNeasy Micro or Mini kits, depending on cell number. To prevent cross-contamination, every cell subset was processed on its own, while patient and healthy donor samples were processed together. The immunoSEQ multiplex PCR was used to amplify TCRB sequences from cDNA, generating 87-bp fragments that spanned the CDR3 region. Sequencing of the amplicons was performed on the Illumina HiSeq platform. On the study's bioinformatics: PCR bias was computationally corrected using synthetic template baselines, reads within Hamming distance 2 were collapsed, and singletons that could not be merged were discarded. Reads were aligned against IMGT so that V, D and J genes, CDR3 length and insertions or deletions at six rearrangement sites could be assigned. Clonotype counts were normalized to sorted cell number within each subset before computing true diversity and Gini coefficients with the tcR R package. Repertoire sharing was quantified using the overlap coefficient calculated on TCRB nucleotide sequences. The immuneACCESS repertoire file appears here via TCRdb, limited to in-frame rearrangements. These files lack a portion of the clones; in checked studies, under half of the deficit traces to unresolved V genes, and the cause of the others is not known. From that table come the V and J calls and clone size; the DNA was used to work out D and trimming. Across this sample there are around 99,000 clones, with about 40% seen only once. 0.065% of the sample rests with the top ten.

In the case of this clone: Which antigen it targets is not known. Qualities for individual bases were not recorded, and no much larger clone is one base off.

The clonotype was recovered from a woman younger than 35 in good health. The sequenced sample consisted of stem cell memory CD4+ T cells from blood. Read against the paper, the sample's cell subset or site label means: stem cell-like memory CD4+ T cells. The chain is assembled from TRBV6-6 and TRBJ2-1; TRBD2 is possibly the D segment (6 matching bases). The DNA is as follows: TGTGCCAGCAGTTACCGACTAGACCTCCCCGGCAATGAGCAGTTCTTC. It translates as CASSYRLDLPGNEQFF.